This T cell receptor beta chain is drawn from a study of blood T cell repertoires in COVID-19. Across the study: Samples representing acute and convalescent COVID-19 were sourced from the United States, Italy and Spain. T cells, B-cell-depleted T cells, or PBMCs provided the cDNA or gDNA that served as material.

This CDR3 spans 15 amino acids. With 5 bases clipped from V and 8 bases from J, the junction kept 7 bases outside the gene matches. Germline values: CDR1 LNHDA, CDR2 SQIVND (reference sequence). In the study's own analysis: By means of reference gene primer amplification, nucleated cell counts were estimated. Repertoires were generated with immunoSEQ multiplex PCR, while TCRdb's copy carries only in-frame clones and drops some. V and J calls and clone size are as listed in that table; D and trimming were resolved from the DNA. The repertoire has around 300,000 clones, roughly 91% of them found once; the top ten carry 1%.

This sequence was found in a middle-aged man with active or convalescent COVID-19. The source material was peripheral blood. The chain links TRBV19 to TRBJ2-1; TRBD2 matches 12 bases. CDR3 sequence: CASSSASGGADEQFF. The CDR3 nucleotides read TGTGCCAGTAGTTCAGCTAGCGGGGGGGCCGATGAGCAGTTCTTC.